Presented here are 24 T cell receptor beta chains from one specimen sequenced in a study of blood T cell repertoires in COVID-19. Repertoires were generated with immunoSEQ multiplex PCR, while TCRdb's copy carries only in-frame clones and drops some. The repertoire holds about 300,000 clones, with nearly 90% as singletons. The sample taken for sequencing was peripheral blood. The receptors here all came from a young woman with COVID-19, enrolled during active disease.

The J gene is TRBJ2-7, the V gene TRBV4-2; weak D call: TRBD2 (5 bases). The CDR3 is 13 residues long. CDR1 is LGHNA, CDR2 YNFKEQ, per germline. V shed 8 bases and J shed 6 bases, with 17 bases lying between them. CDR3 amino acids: CASRSPGEREQYF. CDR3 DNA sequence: TGTGCCAGCCGCTCTCCTGGGGAGCGCGAGCAGTACTTC.

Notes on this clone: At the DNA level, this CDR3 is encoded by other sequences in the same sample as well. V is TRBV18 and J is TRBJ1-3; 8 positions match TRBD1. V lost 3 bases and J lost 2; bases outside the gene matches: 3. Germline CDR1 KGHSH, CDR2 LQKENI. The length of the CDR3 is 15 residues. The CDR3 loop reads CASSPQGAAGNTIYF. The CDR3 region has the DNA TGTGCCAGCTCACCTCAGGGGGCTGCTGGAAACACCATATATTTT.

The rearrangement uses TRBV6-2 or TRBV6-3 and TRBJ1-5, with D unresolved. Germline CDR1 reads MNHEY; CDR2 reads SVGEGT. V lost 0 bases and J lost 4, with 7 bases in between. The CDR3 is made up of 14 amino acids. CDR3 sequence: CASSYSAGNQPQHF. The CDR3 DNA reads TGTGCCAGCAGTTACTCGGCGGGAAATCAGCCCCAGCATTTT.

For the CDR3, the DNA is TGTGCCAGCAGCTTGTTTGCGGGCCTCACAGATACGCAGTATTTT. Translating gives CASSLFAGLTDTQYF. This chain uses TRBV5-4 with TRBJ2-3, with a possible D match to TRBD2 (5 bases). Germline V gene sequence: CDR1 SGHNT, CDR2 YYREEE (reference sequence). The CDR3 has 15 residues. V lost 1 base and J 2 bases, leaving 11 bases between the germline ends.

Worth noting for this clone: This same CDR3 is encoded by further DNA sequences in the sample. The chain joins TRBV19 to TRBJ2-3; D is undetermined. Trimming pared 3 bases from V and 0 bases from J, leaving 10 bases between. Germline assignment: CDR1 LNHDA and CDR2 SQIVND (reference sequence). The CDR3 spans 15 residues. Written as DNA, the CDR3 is TGTGCCAGTAGTATCCGGAGAACTAGCACAGATACGCAGTATTTT. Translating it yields CASSIRRTSTDTQYF.

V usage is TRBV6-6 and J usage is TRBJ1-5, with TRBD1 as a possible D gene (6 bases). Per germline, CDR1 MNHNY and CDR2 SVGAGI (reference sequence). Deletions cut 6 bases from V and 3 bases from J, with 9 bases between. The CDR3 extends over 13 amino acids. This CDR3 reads CASRTGINQPQHF. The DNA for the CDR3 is TGTGCCAGCAGAACAGGGATCAATCAGCCCCAGCATTTT.

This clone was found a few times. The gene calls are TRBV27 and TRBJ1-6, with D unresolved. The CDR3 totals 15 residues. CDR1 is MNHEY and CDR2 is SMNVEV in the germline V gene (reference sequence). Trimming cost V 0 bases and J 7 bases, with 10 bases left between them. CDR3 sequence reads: CASSLSPDNNSPLHF. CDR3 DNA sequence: TGTGCCAGCAGTTTATCCCCAGACAACAATTCACCCCTCCACTTT.

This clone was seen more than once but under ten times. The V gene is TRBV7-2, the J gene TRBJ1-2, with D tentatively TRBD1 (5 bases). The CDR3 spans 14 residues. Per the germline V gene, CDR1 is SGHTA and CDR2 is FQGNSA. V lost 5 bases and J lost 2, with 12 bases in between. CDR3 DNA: TGTGCCAGCAGCCAAAGGAAGGGGAACTATGGCTACACCTTC. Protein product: CASSQRKGNYGYTF.

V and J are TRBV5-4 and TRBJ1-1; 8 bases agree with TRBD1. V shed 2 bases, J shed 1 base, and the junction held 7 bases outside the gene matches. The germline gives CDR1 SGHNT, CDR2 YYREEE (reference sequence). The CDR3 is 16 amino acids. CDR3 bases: TGTGCCAGCAGCTTAGGTCAGGGGGCCCCGAACACTGAAGCTTTCTTT. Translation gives CASSLGQGAPNTEAFF.

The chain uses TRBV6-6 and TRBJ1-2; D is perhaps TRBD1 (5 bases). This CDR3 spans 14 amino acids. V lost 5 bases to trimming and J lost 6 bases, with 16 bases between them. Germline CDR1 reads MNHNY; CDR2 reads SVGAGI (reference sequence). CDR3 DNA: TGTGCCAGCAGTCTCGACCTCAGGGCAAATGGCTACACCTTC. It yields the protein CASSLDLRANGYTF.

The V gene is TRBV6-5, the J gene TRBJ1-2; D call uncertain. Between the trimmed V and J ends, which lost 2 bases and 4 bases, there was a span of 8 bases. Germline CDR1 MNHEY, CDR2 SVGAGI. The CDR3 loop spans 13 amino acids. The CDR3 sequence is CASSYTTGYGYTF. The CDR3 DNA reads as TGTGCCAGCAGTTACACTACCGGCTATGGCTACACCTTC.

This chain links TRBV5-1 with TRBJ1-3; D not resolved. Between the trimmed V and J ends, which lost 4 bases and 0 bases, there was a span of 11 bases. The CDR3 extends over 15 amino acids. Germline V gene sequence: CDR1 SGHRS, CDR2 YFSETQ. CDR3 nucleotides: TGCGCCAGCAGCGTAGGAGTCGTCTCTGGAAACACCATATATTTT. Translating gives CASSVGVVSGNTIYF.

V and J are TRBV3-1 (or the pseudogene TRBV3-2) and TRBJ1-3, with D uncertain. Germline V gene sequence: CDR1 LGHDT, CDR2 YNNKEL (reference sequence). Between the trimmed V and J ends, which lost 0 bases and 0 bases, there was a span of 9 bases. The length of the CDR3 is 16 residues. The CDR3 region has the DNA TGTGCCAGCAGCCAAGATCTTGGCAGCTCTGGAAACACCATATATTTT. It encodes CASSQDLGSSGNTIYF.

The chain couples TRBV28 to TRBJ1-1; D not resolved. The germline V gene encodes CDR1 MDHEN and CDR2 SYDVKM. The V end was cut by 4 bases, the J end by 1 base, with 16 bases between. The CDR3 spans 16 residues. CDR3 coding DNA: TGTGCCAGCAGTTCCCCCGGGAGGCCTTCGAACACTGAAGCTTTCTTT. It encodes CASSSPGRPSNTEAFF.

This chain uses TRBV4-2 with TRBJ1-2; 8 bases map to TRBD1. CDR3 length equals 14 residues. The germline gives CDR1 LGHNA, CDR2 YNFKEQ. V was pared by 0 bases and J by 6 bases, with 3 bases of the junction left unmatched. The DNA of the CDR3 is TGTGCCAGCAGCCAAGAGCTGACAGGGGATGGCTACACCTTC. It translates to CASSQELTGDGYTF.

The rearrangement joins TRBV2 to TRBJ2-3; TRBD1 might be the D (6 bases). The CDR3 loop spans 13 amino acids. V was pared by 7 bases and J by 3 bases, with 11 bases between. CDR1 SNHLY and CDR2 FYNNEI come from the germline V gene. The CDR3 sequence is CASKGGLTDTQYF. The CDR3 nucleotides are TGTGCCAGCAAAGGGGGATTGACAGATACGCAGTATTTT.

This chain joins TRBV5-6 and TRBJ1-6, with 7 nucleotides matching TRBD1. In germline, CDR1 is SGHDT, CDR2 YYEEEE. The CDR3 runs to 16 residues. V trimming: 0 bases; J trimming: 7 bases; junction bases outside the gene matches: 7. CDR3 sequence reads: CASSLDLGQNNSPLHF. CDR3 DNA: TGTGCCAGCAGCTTGGACCTGGGACAGAACAATTCACCCCTCCACTTT.

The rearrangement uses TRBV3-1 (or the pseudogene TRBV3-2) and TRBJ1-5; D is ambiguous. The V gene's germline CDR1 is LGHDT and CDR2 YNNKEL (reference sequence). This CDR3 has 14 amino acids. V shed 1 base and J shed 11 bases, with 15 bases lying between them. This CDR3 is CASSQGIIGVAQHF. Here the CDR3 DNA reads TGTGCCAGCAGCCAAGGGATAATCGGGGTGGCCCAGCATTTT.

CDR3 DNA: TGTGCCAGCAGTGTACTGGGCAACTTCTACAATGAGCAGTTCTTC. This codes for CASSVLGNFYNEQFF. The chain recombines TRBV2 with TRBJ2-1; D is undetermined. The ends were cut back, 4 bases at V and 3 bases at J, with 13 bases in the middle. CDR3 length: 15 amino acids. CDR1 and CDR2 from the germline V gene are SNHLY and FYNNEI.

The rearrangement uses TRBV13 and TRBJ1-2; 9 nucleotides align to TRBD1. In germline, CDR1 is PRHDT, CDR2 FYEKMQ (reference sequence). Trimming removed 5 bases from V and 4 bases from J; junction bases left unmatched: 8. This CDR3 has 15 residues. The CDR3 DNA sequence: TGTGCCAGCAGCCTATACCGGGACAGGGTCTATGGCTACACCTTC. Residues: CASSLYRDRVYGYTF.

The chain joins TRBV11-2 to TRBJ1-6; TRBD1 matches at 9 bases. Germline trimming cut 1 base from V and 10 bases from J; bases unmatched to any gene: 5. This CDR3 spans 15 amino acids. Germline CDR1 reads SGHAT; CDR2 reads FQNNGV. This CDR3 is CASSLVGTGHSPLHF. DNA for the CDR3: TGTGCCAGCAGCTTAGTTGGGACAGGGCACTCACCCCTCCACTTT.

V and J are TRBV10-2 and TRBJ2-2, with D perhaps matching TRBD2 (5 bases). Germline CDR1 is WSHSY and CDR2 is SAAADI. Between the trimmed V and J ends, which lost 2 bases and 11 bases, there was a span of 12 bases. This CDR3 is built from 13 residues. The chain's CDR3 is CASSEQRASELFF. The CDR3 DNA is TGCGCCAGCAGTGAGCAGAGGGCTAGCGAGCTGTTTTTT.

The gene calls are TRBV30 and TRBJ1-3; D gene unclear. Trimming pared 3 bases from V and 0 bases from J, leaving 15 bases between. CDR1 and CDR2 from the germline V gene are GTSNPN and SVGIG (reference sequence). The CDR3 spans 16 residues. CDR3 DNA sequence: TGTGCCTGGAGACCAGCCGGGATCCACTCTGGAAACACCATATATTTT. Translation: CAWRPAGIHSGNTIYF. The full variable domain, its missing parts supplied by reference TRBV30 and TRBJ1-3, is SQTIHQWPATLVQPVGSPLSLECTVEGTSNPNLYWYRQAAGRGLQLLFYSVGIGQISSEVPQNLSASRPQDRQFILSSKKLLLSDSGFYLCAWRPAGIHSGNTIYFGEGSWLTVV.

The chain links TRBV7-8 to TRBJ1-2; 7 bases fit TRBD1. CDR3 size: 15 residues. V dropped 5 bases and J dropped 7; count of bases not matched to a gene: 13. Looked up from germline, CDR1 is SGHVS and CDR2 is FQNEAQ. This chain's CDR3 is CASSPEDRTYIGYTF. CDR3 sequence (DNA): TGTGCCAGCAGCCCGGAGGACAGGACTTATATTGGCTACACCTTC.